This T cell receptor (beta chain) stems from a study of ipilimumab plus nivolumab after autologous stem cell transplantation. Study-wide findings and caveats: Authors suggest TCR repertoire, Treg phenotype and gut microbiota support further study.

For this clone: Its specificity is not known.

Clones were sequenced by immunoSEQ multiplex PCR, and TCRdb holds only the in-frame ones, with some missing. The sample contains 20,000 to 25,000 clones, over 65% of which appear only once. Starting 14 to 28 days after autologous transplant, ipilimumab 1 mg/kg was given. Patients got 3 mg/kg IV nivolumab weeks 1, 4, 7, 10, then biweekly through week 26. V was pared by 3 bases and J by 4 bases, with 9 bases between. This CDR3 has 13 amino acids. Germline CDR1 is MDHEN and CDR2 is SYDVKM. This sample comprised PBMCs, obtained in a trial of ipilimumab plus nivolumab as post-transplant consolidation. The source is a male donor with diffuse large B-cell lymphoma. The chain recombines TRBV28 with TRBJ1-2; the D gene is possibly TRBD1 (5 bases). The CDR3 DNA reads TGTGCCAGCAGTTTCCCAGGGACCTATGGCTACACCTTC. Amino acid sequence: CASSFPGTYGYTF.